The 21 T cell receptor beta chains below come from one sample, sequenced in a study of CD8 T cells in Susac syndrome. Reverse transcription of roughly 0.5 to 1 ug RNA was carried out with random hexamers. MiXCR was run by TCRdb on the immunoSEQ multiplex PCR reads, yielding one entry per CDR3 protein. The table shows about 190,000 distinct CDR3 sequences, with about 94% occurring only once. The specimen was CD4+ T cells from PBMCs. Every receptor here comes from a human donor with Susac syndrome.

The rearrangement links TRBV24-1 to TRBJ2-1; tentative D call: TRBD2 (7 bases). The V end was cut by 9 bases, the J end by 7 bases, with 15 bases between. The CDR3 length is 13 residues. CDR1 KGHDR and CDR2 SFDVKD come from the germline V gene. As DNA, the CDR3 is TGTGCCACCGGGGGCAGGGGAGGGAATGAGCAGTTCTTC. Protein product: CATGGRGGNEQFF.

J is TRBJ1-3 and V is TRBV29-1; 10 nucleotides match TRBD1. The CDR3 is made up of 14 amino acids. Trimming at V came to 4 bases and at J to 4 bases, leaving 4 bases not matched to a gene. Looked up from germline, CDR1 is SQVTM and CDR2 is ANQGSEA. The CDR3 sequence: CSVGQGARGNTIYF. CDR3 nucleotide sequence: TGCAGCGTTGGACAGGGGGCAAGGGGAAACACCATATATTTT.

The gene calls are TRBV5-1 and TRBJ2-2, with 7 bases matching TRBD1. Looked up from germline, CDR1 is SGHRS and CDR2 is YFSETQ. The CDR3 length is 15 residues. Losses at the gene ends were 3 bases for V and 4 bases for J; bases not matched to a gene: 6. The chain's CDR3 is CASSSDRAGTGELFF. DNA of the CDR3: TGCGCCAGCAGCTCCGACAGGGCTGGCACCGGGGAGCTGTTTTTT.

The genes are TRBV29-1 and TRBJ1-2; D gene uncertain. Germline values: CDR1 SQVTM, CDR2 ANQGSEA. This CDR3 is built from 15 residues. V dropped 4 bases and J dropped 3 bases, with 18 bases sitting between them. The CDR3 loop reads CSVVTPLKGYYGYTF. The CDR3 DNA reads TGCAGCGTTGTCACGCCGTTGAAGGGTTACTATGGCTACACCTTC.

The V call is TRBV6-5, the J call TRBJ1-2, with a possible D match to TRBD1 (5 bases). The CDR3 is 15 residues long. Germline V gives CDR1 MNHEY, CDR2 SVGAGI. The V end lost 2 bases, the J end lost 8 bases, and 18 bases lay between the germline ends. CDR3 sequence (DNA): TGTGCCAGCAGTTACCTGGACAAGGGGTCGGGCGGCTACACCTTC. Translating gives CASSYLDKGSGGYTF.

CDR3 nucleotide sequence: TGCAGTGCTAGCGCCCGCGGGGGGGCTAGCACAGATACGCAGTATTTT. Amino acid sequence: CSASARGGASTDTQYF. This sequence joins TRBV20-1 and TRBJ2-3; 9 bases map to TRBD2. The V and J ends lost 3 bases and 0 bases, in that order; junction bases with no gene match: 7. Germline CDR1 DFQATT, CDR2 SNEGSKA (reference sequence). This CDR3 has 16 residues.

V is TRBV7-2 and J is TRBJ2-2; D might be TRBD2 (5 bases). CDR3 length: 13 amino acids. Per the germline V gene, CDR1 is SGHTA and CDR2 is FQGNSA. V lost 8 bases and J 3 bases, leaving 10 bases between the germline ends. The CDR3 DNA follows: TGTGCCAGCCAAGCGGACTACACCGGGGAGCTGTTTTTT. Translated: CASQADYTGELFF.

The V and J genes are TRBV6-5 and TRBJ1-1, with D hard to call. The V end lost 7 bases, the J end lost 4 bases, and 16 bases lay between the germline ends. This CDR3 is built from 14 residues. Per germline, CDR1 MNHEY and CDR2 SVGAGI. The CDR3: CASIGLRTATEAFF. For the CDR3, the DNA is TGTGCCAGCATCGGACTTAGAACAGCCACTGAAGCTTTCTTT.

This sequence joins TRBV6-6 and TRBJ2-3; no clear D. From germline, CDR1 is MNHNY and CDR2 SVGAGI (reference sequence). This CDR3 spans 13 amino acids. Trimming removed 5 bases at V and 1 base at J, with 7 bases between. The CDR3 DNA follows: TGTGCCAGCAGTGTCTCGGGCACAGATACGCAGTATTTT. Translated: CASSVSGTDTQYF.

The chain links TRBV2 to TRBJ1-2, with D perhaps matching TRBD1 (6 bases). Trimming stripped 6 bases from V and 5 bases from J, with 10 bases between. Germline values: CDR1 SNHLY, CDR2 FYNNEI. The CDR3 covers 12 residues. In nucleotides, the CDR3 is TGTGCCAGCAGATTTACAGGGTATGGCTACACCTTC. This gives the protein CASRFTGYGYTF.

The V gene is TRBV4-3, the J gene TRBJ2-7; D gene unclear. Trimming took off 1 base at V and 5 bases at J, with 9 bases between the two ends. This CDR3 has 13 residues. In germline, CDR1 is LGHNA, CDR2 YSLEER. CDR3 DNA sequence: TGCGCCAGCAGCCAAGGGCCGAGCGACGAGCAGTACTTC. Translating it yields CASSQGPSDEQYF.

This sequence joins TRBV20-1 and TRBJ2-2, with D possibly matching TRBD2 (7 bases). V was clipped by 5 bases and J by 4 bases, with 17 bases between them. Germline CDR1 is DFQATT and CDR2 is SNEGSKA (reference sequence). The CDR3 extends over 15 amino acids. Here the CDR3 reads CSALDRGGRTGELFF. Here the CDR3 DNA reads TGCAGTGCTTTGGACCGCGGGGGCCGCACCGGGGAGCTGTTTTTT.

This sequence joins TRBV14 and TRBJ2-1; D gene unclear. Germline loops: CDR1 SGHDN, CDR2 FVKESK. Trimming pared 0 bases from V and 6 bases from J, leaving 12 bases between. The CDR3 covers 15 residues. Written as DNA, the CDR3 is TGTGCCAGCAGCCAAGATGCCCTGCTAGTCAATGAGCAGTTCTTC. As protein: CASSQDALLVNEQFF.

In DNA, the CDR3 is TGTGCCAGCTCCCGGGACACCATGAACACTGAAGCTTTCTTT. It yields the protein CASSRDTMNTEAFF. This chain links TRBV6-2 or TRBV6-3 with TRBJ1-1, with a tentative D call TRBD1 (6 bases). V was pared by 8 bases and J by 0 bases, with 13 bases between. Germline assignment: CDR1 MNHEY and CDR2 SVGEGT. The CDR3 has 14 residues.

This rearrangement joins TRBV18 to TRBJ2-1, with D possibly matching TRBD2 (5 bases). This CDR3 region has 14 residues. From germline, CDR1 is KGHSH and CDR2 LQKENI. The V gene lost 5 bases and the J gene lost 7 bases, with 15 bases spanning the gap. This CDR3 reads CASSSSGRGNEQFF. The CDR3 DNA reads as TGTGCCAGCTCATCCTCGGGTCGGGGAAATGAGCAGTTCTTC.

J is TRBJ1-4 and V is TRBV7-2, with D maybe TRBD1 (5 bases). Trimming left V 4 bases short and J 12 bases short, with 12 bases between. CDR3 length: 12 residues. CDR1 SGHTA and CDR2 FQGNSA come from the germline V gene. The CDR3 is CASSSGLGELFF. The DNA for the CDR3 is TGTGCCAGCAGCTCGGGACTCGGGGAACTGTTTTTT. The variable domain in full, completed from reference TRBV7-2 and TRBJ1-4, reads GAGVSQSPSNKVTEKGKDVELRCDPISGHTALYWYRQSLGQGLEFLIYFQGNSAPDKSGLPSDRFSAERTGGSVSTLTIQRTQQEDSAVYLCASSSGLGELFFGSGTQLSVL.

The CDR3 is CASGLGGGRTYEQYF. As DNA, the CDR3 is TGTGCTAGTGGTTTGGGCGGGGGACGAACCTACGAGCAGTACTTC. This chain joins TRBV12-5 and TRBJ2-7; TRBD2 agrees at 7 bases. This CDR3 spans 15 amino acids. Germline V lookup: CDR1 LGHNT, CDR2 FRNRAP. The junction had 5 bases not matched to a gene; V was cut back by 1 base and J by 2 bases.

This clonotype was detected a few times. The CDR3 sequence: CASSLGQVVQPQHF. Here the CDR3 DNA reads TGTGCCAGCAGCTTAGGACAGGTCGTTCAGCCCCAGCATTTT. V and J are TRBV7-2 and TRBJ1-5; maybe TRBD1 (6 bases). This CDR3 region has 14 residues. Trimming cost V 1 base and J 6 bases, with 10 bases left between them. Germline-derived CDR1 and CDR2 are SGHTA and FQGNSA. The variable domain in full, completed from reference TRBV7-2 and TRBJ1-5, reads GAGVSQSPSNKVTEKGKDVELRCDPISGHTALYWYRQSLGQGLEFLIYFQGNSAPDKSGLPSDRFSAERTGGSVSTLTIQRTQQEDSAVYLCASSLGQVVQPQHFGDGTRLSIL.

The gene calls are TRBV18 and TRBJ2-7; weak D call: TRBD2 (5 bases). CDR1 and CDR2 from the germline V gene are KGHSH and LQKENI. This CDR3 has 13 amino acids. V lost 0 bases and J 3 bases, leaving 6 bases between the germline ends. CDR3 nucleotides: TGTGCCAGCTCACCACCGGCGGGCTACGAGCAGTACTTC. It encodes CASSPPAGYEQYF.

The chain links TRBV9 to TRBJ2-7; D gene unclear. The germline V gene has CDR1 SGDLS and CDR2 YYNGEE. CDR3 length: 15 amino acids. Deletions cut 0 bases from V and 1 base from J, with 11 bases between. Here the CDR3 reads CASSVGGSPSYEQYF. Here the CDR3 DNA reads TGTGCCAGCAGCGTAGGAGGCTCCCCTTCCTACGAGCAGTACTTC.

CDR3 nucleotide sequence: TGTGCCAGCTCACCCCAGACTCTGCATAATGAGCAGTTCTTC. Amino acids: CASSPQTLHNEQFF. The chain uses TRBV18 and TRBJ2-1; D is unresolved. Between the trimmed V and J ends, which lost 3 bases and 7 bases, there was a span of 13 bases. The CDR3 is 14 amino acids. Germline lookup yields CDR1 KGHSH and CDR2 LQKENI.